Given below is one T cell receptor beta chain in context. Its antigen is not yet known. Per-base qualities were not stored, and no clone one base away is much larger. This specimen belongs to a study of Tregs in tolerant kidney transplant recipients (dated by TCRdb to about 2019). In the study overall: The study applied TCRbeta sequencing to find donor-specific regulatory T cells before combined kidney and bone marrow transplantation and then followed those same cells after transplant. TCRbeta repertoire sequencing was used in 3 healthy controls to compare several methods for expanding Tregs specific for an allogeneic donor. Results the study describes overall, beyond this receptor: The study was constrained by small patient numbers, and validation of the findings is required in larger populations and under other immunosuppression protocols. Expanding Tregs with activated donor B cells appeared to identify the most biologically relevant and donor-specific TCRbeta repertoire. Biological reproducibility was not directly addressed, though technical replication error appeared minimal.

Thawed PBMCs were FACS-sorted into unstimulated Tregs (CD4+CD25+CD127-), CD4+ non-Tregs (CD4+CD25-), CD4 cells and CD8 cells. Before Treg sorting, thawed PBMCs were rested overnight at 37°C with around 200 IU/ml IL-2. Blood from healthy controls was obtained either as purchased buffy coats or from healthy volunteers. Healthy control blood was processed by Ficoll density gradient to PBMCs and cryopreserved; patient PBMCs were collected before and after transplant. For TCRbeta CDR3 sequencing, genomic DNA was extracted from sorted cells using the QIAGEN DNeasy Blood and Tissue Kit. High-throughput TCRbeta CDR3 sequencing, including PCR amplification with bias correction and internal controls, was performed commercially through immunoSEQ. In the authors' own workflow: A unique productive TCRbeta sequence was defined by the CDR3 nucleotide sequence when primers matched, and otherwise by the CDR3 amino acid sequence together with the Vbeta and Jbeta genes. To correct sorting error, sequences shared between sorted populations at a frequency ratio of 2:1 or less were removed; the rest were assigned to the higher population. A sequence counted as donor-reactive if, in CFSE-low cells, the sequence had a frequency of at least 0.01% and was expanded at least 5-fold compared with unstimulated cells. Repertoire divergence was quantified by Jensen-Shannon divergence calculated from the top 100 TCRbeta sequences ranked by frequency. For samples with multiple sequencing runs, sorting error was corrected separately for each run before the runs were pooled. Held by TCRdb, this immuneACCESS table contains in-frame sequences only and omits some clones. Under half of the omission traces to an unresolved V gene where checked; the cause of the rest is unknown. V, J and clone size reflect that table, while D and trimming were determined from the DNA. The sample contains about 17,000 clones, roughly 80% of them found a single time. The ten biggest clones cover roughly 2.5% of the sample.

CDR1 MNHEY and CDR2 SVGAGI were looked up in the germline V gene. Trimming at the junction amounts to 4 bases on V and 2 bases on J, and the germline ends lie 8 bases apart. Reading from cysteine to phenylalanine, the CDR3 counts 13 amino acids. Left in the record is the CDR3 DNA by itself, 39 bases read in frame from the first base. Sequencing input: Tregs from blood. The receptor was isolated from a human donor in good health. In this chain, TRBV6-5 is recombined with TRBJ1-1; no D gene call is confident. The DNA reads TGTGCCAGCAGTTTTATGTACAACACTGAAGCTTTCTTT. This codes for CASSFMYNTEAFF.